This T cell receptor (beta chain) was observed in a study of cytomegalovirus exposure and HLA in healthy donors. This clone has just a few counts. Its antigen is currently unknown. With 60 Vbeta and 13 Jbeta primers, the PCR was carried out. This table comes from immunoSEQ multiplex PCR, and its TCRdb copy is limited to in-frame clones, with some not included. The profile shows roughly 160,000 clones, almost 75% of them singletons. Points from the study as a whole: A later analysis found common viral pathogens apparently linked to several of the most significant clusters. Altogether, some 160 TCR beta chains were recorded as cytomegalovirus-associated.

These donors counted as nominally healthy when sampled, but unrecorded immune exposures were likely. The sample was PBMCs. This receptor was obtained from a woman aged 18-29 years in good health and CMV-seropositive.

CDR3: CASSSRQGVSNQPQHF. The CDR3 bases are TGTGCCAGCAGCTCCCGGCAGGGGGTAAGCAATCAGCCCCAGCATTTT. This rearrangement joins TRBV5-6 to TRBJ1-5; TRBD1 agrees at 7 bases. Germline CDR1 SGHDT, CDR2 YYEEEE. The junction had 7 bases not matched to a gene; V was cut back by 3 bases and J by 1 base. There are 16 residues in the CDR3.